These 3 T cell receptor beta chains originate from one sample sequenced in a study of memory CD4+ T cells and cytomegalovirus serostatus. The sort gate was single viable CD3+CD4+CD8-CD45RO+ cells for memory CD4+ T cells. Clones were sequenced by immunoSEQ multiplex PCR, and TCRdb holds only the in-frame ones, with some missing. The table lists under 55,000 clones, more than 70% of them singletons, with 2% in the top ten. Sequencing was done on a sample of memory CD4+ T cells from blood. These receptor sequences come from an adult in good health and CMV-seropositive.

The V and J genes are TRBV2 and TRBJ2-3; TRBD1 matches at 7 bases. The trim removed 5 bases at V and 4 bases at J, leaving 9 bases unmatched. CDR1 and CDR2 (germline): SNHLY, FYNNEI. The CDR3 runs to 15 residues. This CDR3 reads CASSRQGTRPDTQYF. The DNA of the CDR3 is TGTGCCAGCAGTAGACAGGGAACCCGGCCAGATACGCAGTATTTT. Complete variable domain (other parts from reference TRBV2 and TRBJ2-3): EPEVTQTPSHQVTQMGQEVILRCVPISNHLYFYWYRQILGQKVEFLVSFYNNEISEKSEIFDDQFSVERPDGSNFTLKIRSTKLEDSAMYFCASSRQGTRPDTQYFGPGTRLTVL.

CDR3: CASSFIDEQFF. The CDR3 DNA follows: TGTGCCAGCAGCTTCATAGATGAGCAGTTCTTC. The V and J genes are TRBV7-8 and TRBJ2-1; D is uncertain. V shed 3 bases and J shed 8 bases, with 5 bases lying between them. CDR3 length equals 11 residues. The germline V gene has CDR1 SGHVS and CDR2 FQNEAQ. Based on the CDR3 plus reference TRBV7-8 and TRBJ2-1, the full variable domain is GAGVSQSPRYKVAKRGQDVALRCDPISGHVSLFWYQQALGQGPEFLTYFQNEAQLDKSGLPSDRFFAERPEGSVSTLKIQRTQQEDSAVYLCASSFIDEQFFGPGTRLTVL.

This sequence joins TRBV2 and TRBJ2-1, with D possibly being TRBD2 (6 bases). The CDR3 is 16 residues long. Trimming cost V 3 bases and J 1 base, with 13 bases left between them. CDR1 SNHLY and CDR2 FYNNEI come from the germline V gene. The CDR3: CASSDRELWSYNEQFF. The CDR3 DNA reads TGTGCCAGCAGTGATCGGGAGCTGTGGTCCTACAATGAGCAGTTCTTC. Looking up the rest from reference TRBV2 and TRBJ2-1 gives the full variable domain: EPEVTQTPSHQVTQMGQEVILRCVPISNHLYFYWYRQILGQKVEFLVSFYNNEISEKSEIFDDQFSVERPDGSNFTLKIRSTKLEDSAMYFCASSDRELWSYNEQFFGPGTRLTVL.